Given below is one T cell receptor (beta chain) in context. Its specificity is unknown. This sample was taken from a study of cytomegalovirus exposure and HLA in healthy donors. Study details: Of several hundred genotyped donors, about 81% grouped in the Caucasian-associated ancestry cluster. Study-level findings and limits: A later analysis, which compared TCR beta chains of equal frequency, found the HLA-associated ones more clonally expanded.

Primers: 60 Vbeta forward and 13 Jbeta reverse. Profiled with immunoSEQ multiplex PCR; TCRdb holds only in-frame clones, not every one. The data contain roughly 110,000 clones, around two thirds of them singletons. The V gene's germline CDR1 is MNHEY and CDR2 SMNVEV (reference sequence). The length of the CDR3 is 15 residues. V shed 6 bases, J shed 8 bases, and the junction held 10 bases outside the gene matches. V usage is TRBV27 and J usage is TRBJ1-6, with 7 nucleotides matching TRBD1. The source of this sequence is a woman between 40 and 55 years old in good health and CMV-seropositive. The sample taken for sequencing was PBMCs. The CDR3 protein is CASRAGTVVHSPLHF. The CDR3 DNA is TGTGCCAGCAGAGCAGGGACAGTTGTGCATTCACCCCTCCACTTT.